The T cell receptor beta chain under discussion was sequenced for a study of cytotoxic CD8 clonotypes in ibrutinib-treated CLL. About the study: IGHV unmutated about 17; relapsed/refractory about a dozen; treatment-naive some 14. After a median around 12 months on treatment (6 to 36), response samples were drawn. Study observations and caveats: Baseline levels were approached again at progression, after clonality had risen at ibrutinib response. Sampling of sustained-remission and progressing patients occurred at differing times.

This clone has a handful of counts. Its specificity is unknown. V was pared by 7 bases and J by 1 base, with 4 bases of the junction left unmatched. The CDR3 contains 14 residues. The germline CDR1 and CDR2 sequences are SQVTM and ANQGSEA. Repertoires were generated with immunoSEQ multiplex PCR, while TCRdb's copy carries only in-frame clones and drops some. The sample records 150,000 to 200,000 clones, roughly 86% being singletons. Sample: PBMCs, taken after 12 months of ibrutinib treatment. The chain is built from TRBV29-1 and TRBJ2-2; 9 nucleotides line up with TRBD2. The receptor was isolated from a human donor with chronic lymphocytic leukemia. CDR3 coding DNA: TGCAGCGCCACAGCGGGAGGGAACACCGGGGAGCTGTTTTTT. It is translated as CSATAGGNTGELFF.